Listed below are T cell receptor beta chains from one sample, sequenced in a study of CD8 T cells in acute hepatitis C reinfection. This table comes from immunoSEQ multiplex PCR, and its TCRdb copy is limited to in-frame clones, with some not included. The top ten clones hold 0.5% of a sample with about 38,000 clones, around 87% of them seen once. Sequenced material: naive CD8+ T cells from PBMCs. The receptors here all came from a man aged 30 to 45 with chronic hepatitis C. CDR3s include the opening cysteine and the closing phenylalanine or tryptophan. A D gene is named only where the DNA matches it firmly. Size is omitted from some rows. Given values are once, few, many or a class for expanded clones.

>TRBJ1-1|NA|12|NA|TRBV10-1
TGCGCCAGCAGTGATGGGGCGACTGAAGCTTTCTTT
CASSDGATEAFF
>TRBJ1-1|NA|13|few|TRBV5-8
TGTGCCAGCAGCTTGGGGTTGGCGGAGGATGGTTTCTTT
CASSLGLAEDGFF
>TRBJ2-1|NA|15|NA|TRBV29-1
TGCAGCGTCGAGGGGGTAGCGGAGACCTACAATGAGCAGTTCTTC
CSVEGVAETYNEQFF
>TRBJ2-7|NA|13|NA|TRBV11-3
TGTGCCAGCAGCCTATCCGGCTCCTACGAGCAGTACTTC
CASSLSGSYEQYF
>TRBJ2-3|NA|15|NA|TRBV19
TGTGCCAGTAGAGAGGACACCCGGAGCACAGATACGCAGTATTTT
CASREDTRSTDTQYF
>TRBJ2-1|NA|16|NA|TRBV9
TGTGCCAGCAGCCAGGGCCCGGGGCTACACGCTAATGAGCAGTTCTTC
CASSQGPGLHANEQFF
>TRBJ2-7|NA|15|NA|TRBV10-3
TGTGCCATCAGTGATGGGGGCCCTCCCTCCTACGAGCAGTACTTC
CAISDGGPPSYEQYF
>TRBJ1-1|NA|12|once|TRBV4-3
TGCGCCAGCAGCCTTGGCGGGGTTGAAGCTTTCTTT
CASSLGGVEAFF
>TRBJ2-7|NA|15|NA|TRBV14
TGTGCCAGCAGCCAAGCAGTATCGGGGGTCGACGAGCAGTACTTC
CASSQAVSGVDEQYF
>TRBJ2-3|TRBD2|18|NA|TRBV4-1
TGCGCCAGCAGCCTCTTTGGAACTAGCGCCTCTAGCACAGATACGCAGTATTTT
CASSLFGTSASSTDTQYF
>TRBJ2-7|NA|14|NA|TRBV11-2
TGTGCCAGCAGCTTAGATCCAGGGGCCTACGAGCAGTACTTC
CASSLDPGAYEQYF
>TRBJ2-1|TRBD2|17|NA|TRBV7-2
TGTGCCAGCAGCTTAGCCCTCGAGACTAGCGGGAGGAGCGAGCAGTTCTTC
CASSLALETSGRSEQFF
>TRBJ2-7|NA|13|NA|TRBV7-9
TGTGCCAGCAGCCCTGCCGGGCAGTTCGAGCAGTACTTC
CASSPAGQFEQYF
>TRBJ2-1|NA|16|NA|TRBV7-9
TGTGCCAGCAGCTTAAGTTTCGGGGGCTCCTACAATGAGCAGTTCTTC
CASSLSFGGSYNEQFF
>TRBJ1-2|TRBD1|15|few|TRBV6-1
TGTGCCAGCAGTGAACCCGGACAGGGCGTCGGCGGCTACACCTTC
CASSEPGQGVGGYTF
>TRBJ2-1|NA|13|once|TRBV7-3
TGTGCCAGCAGCCCCCGGGGTTTGAATGAGCAGTTCTTC
CASSPRGLNEQFF
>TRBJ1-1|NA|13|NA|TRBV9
TGTGCCAGCAGCGTAGCCCAGGGAGCTGAAGCTTTCTTT
CASSVAQGAEAFF
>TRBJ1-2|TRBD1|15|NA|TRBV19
TGTGCCAGTAGTCCCCACTCAGACAGGGACTATGGCTACACCTTC
CASSPHSDRDYGYTF
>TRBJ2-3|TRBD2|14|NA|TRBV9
TGTGCCAGCAGCGACCAGACTAGCGGAGATACGCAGTATTTT
CASSDQTSGDTQYF
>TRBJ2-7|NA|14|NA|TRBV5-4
TGTGCCAGCAGCTTGGGGGGGATTTTGGGCGAGCAGTACTTC
CASSLGGILGEQYF
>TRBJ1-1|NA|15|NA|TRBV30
TGTGCCTGGACGGGGAGGGGCGGGCGAGAGACTGAAGCTTTCTTT
CAWTGRGGRETEAFF
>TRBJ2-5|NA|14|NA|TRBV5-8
TGTGCCAGCAGCTGGGGAGGGGGTCAAGAGACCCAGTACTTC
CASSWGGGQETQYF
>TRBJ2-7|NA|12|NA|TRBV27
TGTGCCAGCAGGAGTATTGGTTACGAGCAGTACTTC
CASRSIGYEQYF
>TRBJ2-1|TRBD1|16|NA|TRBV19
TGTGCCAGTAGTATCGCGACAGGGGGGTCCTACAATGAGCAGTTCTTC
CASSIATGGSYNEQFF
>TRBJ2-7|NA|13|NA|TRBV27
TGTGCCAGCAGTTTGGGCAGGGGCTACGAGCAGTACTTC
CASSLGRGYEQYF
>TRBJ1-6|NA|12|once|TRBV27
TGTGCCAGCAGGAGAATAGATTCACCCCTCCACTTT
CASRRIDSPLHF
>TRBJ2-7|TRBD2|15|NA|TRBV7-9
TGTGCCAGCAGCTTAGGGACTAGCGGCACCTACGAGCAGTACTTC
CASSLGTSGTYEQYF
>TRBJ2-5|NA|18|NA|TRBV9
TGTGCCAGCAGCCCTCGGGACACCCCTCCGCCGAAACAAGAGACCCAGTACTTC
CASSPRDTPPPKQETQYF
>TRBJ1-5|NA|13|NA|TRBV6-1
TGTGCCAGCAACCTAAATAGCAATCAGCCCCAGCATTTT
CASNLNSNQPQHF
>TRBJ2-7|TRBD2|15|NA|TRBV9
TGTGCCAGCAGCTCTTTTAGCGGGGGGCCCTACGAGCAGTACTTC
CASSSFSGGPYEQYF